The clone carrying this T cell receptor (beta chain) appeared many times. The antigen remains unidentified. This record comes from a study of blood T cells in healthy people across ages. Study conclusions and caveats: It was held that the diversity estimates obtained from one million T cells were underestimates. The lack of PBMC sorting stopped any conclusive naive versus antigen-experienced comparison.

This CDR3 has 14 residues. Germline lookup yields CDR1 SNHLY and CDR2 FYNNEI. V trimming: 4 bases; J trimming: 5 bases; junction bases outside the gene matches: 6. The donors, all healthy, were Caucasians living in Russia, aged roughly 6 to 100. Every donor gave around 10 milliliters of peripheral blood. Primers used in a second PCR of roughly 6 to 11 cycles were a sample-barcoded 5' primer and a J-beta primer mix. TCRdb processed the 5' RACE reads anew with MiXCR; each CDR3 protein has one entry. There are under 2 million distinct CDR3 sequences in the sample; roughly 32% occur only once, and about 11% lies in the top ten.

Sequencing was performed on blood. This TCR was sampled from a woman in her 30s in good health. The gene calls are TRBV2 and TRBJ2-7; 9 nucleotides agree with TRBD2. This CDR3 reads CASSVQRGVDEQYF. CDR3 bases: TGTGCCAGCAGTGTTCAGCGGGGGGTCGACGAGCAGTACTTC.